This T cell receptor (beta chain) was recovered during a study of shared clonotypes between healthy human individuals. The table came from immunoSEQ multiplex PCR; TCRdb's copy has only in-frame clones and leaves some out. The repertoire holds 950,000 to 1,300,000 clones, with around 75% as singletons. Germline V gives CDR1 MNHNS, CDR2 SASEGT. The CDR3 is 15 residues long. V gave up 2 bases and J gave up 4 bases, with 11 bases separating them. A split of CD4+ cells into CD45RA+ naive and CD45RA-negative memory subsets was performed. Study conclusions and caveats: Some clonotypes were shared by all four sorted-subset donors, while others were not shared. The non-shared ones had lower generation probabilities than the shared ones.

Note on this clone: The antigen remains unidentified.

The chain has TRBV6-1 and TRBJ2-2, with unresolved D. The sequenced sample was memory CD4+ T cells sorted from blood. Noted subset: CD45RA-negative fraction. This TCR came from a man aged 18 to 29 in good health. The CDR3 DNA is TGTGCCAGCAGTGAAAGCGCAGTTCGCACCGGGGAGCTGTTTTTT. Its translation is CASSESAVRTGELFF.